These 30 T cell receptor beta chains came from one sample sequenced in a study of cytomegalovirus exposure and HLA in healthy donors. The primer mix had 60 Vbeta and 13 Jbeta primers. TCRdb's table, derived via immunoSEQ multiplex PCR, lists solely in-frame clones and lacks some. The sample holds hundreds of thousands of clones, 75% to 80% seen once. The sample consisted of PBMCs. These receptor sequences come from a male donor in good health and CMV-seronegative.

The CDR3, as DNA: TGTGCCAGCAGCTTAGCCAGGACAGCTAATGGCTACACCTTC. This codes for CASSLARTANGYTF. The chain combines TRBV7-2 with TRBJ1-2; weak D call: TRBD1 (6 bases). The CDR3 has 14 residues. V was trimmed by 0 bases and J by 6 bases, leaving 11 bases between them. Germline V gene data show CDR1 as SGHTA and CDR2 as FQGNSA.

The rearrangement joins TRBV5-6 to TRBJ2-5, with D perhaps TRBD1 (5 bases). The DNA matches TRBJ2-7 better at its end, which makes the J call doubtful. The CDR3 has 14 amino acids. The V gene's germline CDR1 is SGHDT and CDR2 YYEEEE. Written as DNA, the CDR3 is TGTGCCAGCAGCTTGCAGGGATCCGGGTACGAGCAGTACTTC. Protein: CASSLQGSGYEQYF.

The chain employs TRBV14 and TRBJ2-7, with 10 nucleotides matching TRBD1. CDR1 is SGHDN, CDR2 FVKESK, per germline. This CDR3 is built from 16 residues. J gave up 6 bases and V 1 base, and 9 bases lay outside the gene matches. The CDR3 nucleotides are TGTGCCAGCAGCCAAGGCCCGGGACAGGGGTTAGTCGAGCAGTACTTC. The encoded protein is CASSQGPGQGLVEQYF.

This sequence joins TRBV28 and TRBJ1-2, with TRBD1 identical over 7 bases. Trimming took 7 bases from V and 4 from J; bases not matched to a gene: 3. Germline V CDR1 and CDR2: MDHEN, SYDVKM. The CDR3 sequence is 12 residues long. Here the CDR3 reads CASMRQGYGYTF. In nucleotides, the CDR3 is TGTGCCAGCATGAGACAGGGCTATGGCTACACCTTC.

This chain joins TRBV19 and TRBJ2-5, with D perhaps matching TRBD1 (6 bases). This CDR3 comprises 15 residues. Germline CDR1 and CDR2: LNHDA and SQIVND (reference sequence). V lost 10 bases and J 5 bases, leaving 23 bases between the germline ends. The CDR3 nucleotides are TGTGCCACCACGCCCACCCTAAGGGGGTTGGAGACCCAGTACTTC. Translated, it gives CATTPTLRGLETQYF.

V usage is TRBV19 and J usage is TRBJ2-6; tentative D call: TRBD2 (5 bases). From germline, CDR1 is LNHDA and CDR2 SQIVND (reference sequence). Trimming left V 7 bases short and J 4 bases short, with 20 bases between. This CDR3 has 17 residues. The CDR3 region has the DNA TGTGCCAGTACCAACCCCCTCTGGGGAGAAGGGGCCAACGTCCTGACTTTC. This encodes CASTNPLWGEGANVLTF.

This chain joins TRBV15 and TRBJ1-5; D is perhaps TRBD1 (6 bases). The CDR3 is made up of 15 amino acids. V shed 0 bases and J shed 7 bases, with 13 bases lying between them. Germline CDR1 LNHNV, CDR2 YYDKDF (reference sequence). The CDR3 protein is CATSRDLGAGQPQHF. The CDR3 nucleotides read TGTGCCACCAGCAGAGATTTGGGGGCTGGGCAGCCCCAGCATTTT.

The CDR3 region is CASSIQDRGDTQYF. The DNA for the CDR3 is TGTGCCAGTAGTATTCAGGACAGGGGAGATACGCAGTATTTT. The rearrangement joins TRBV19 to TRBJ2-3, with 9 bases lining up with TRBD1. CDR1 and CDR2 (germline): LNHDA, SQIVND (reference sequence). J gave up 5 bases and V 3 bases, and 3 bases lay outside the gene matches. The CDR3 spans 14 residues. Filled out from reference TRBV19 and TRBJ2-3, the complete variable domain reads DGGITQSPKYLFRKEGQNVTLSCEQNLNHDAMYWYRQDPGQGLRLIYYSQIVNDFQKGDIAEGYSVSREKKESFPLTVTSAQKNPTAFYLCASSIQDRGDTQYFGPGTRLTVL.

As DNA, the CDR3 is TGTGCCACATGCCTACCAGAGACCCAGTACTTC. Encoded protein: CATCLPETQYF. This chain joins TRBV11-3 and TRBJ2-5, with D uncertain. Germline lookup yields CDR1 SGHNT and CDR2 YENEEA. V lost 10 bases, J lost 4 bases, and 10 bases lay in between. CDR3 length: 11 amino acids.

This clone showed up just once. The chain employs TRBV11-3 and TRBJ2-6; TRBD1 matches at 7 bases. Germline V CDR1 and CDR2: SGHNT, YENEEA. J lost 0 bases, V lost 3 bases, and 5 bases had no gene match. The CDR3 spans 17 residues. CDR3: CASSLGTETSGANVLTF. CDR3 bases: TGTGCCAGCAGCTTGGGGACAGAGACCTCTGGGGCCAACGTCCTGACTTTC.

The rearrangement links TRBV4-2 to TRBJ2-7; possible D gene TRBD1, 6 bases. This CDR3 has 13 amino acids. Trimming cost V 0 bases and J 7 bases, with 10 bases left between them. Germline CDR1 is LGHNA and CDR2 is YNFKEQ. The CDR3 here is CASSQDEGDEQYF. The CDR3 nucleotides read TGTGCCAGCAGCCAAGATGAGGGGGATGAGCAGTACTTC.

V gene TRBV10-3 combines with J gene TRBJ2-5; possibly TRBD1 for D (5 bases). Trimming removed 3 bases at V and 2 bases at J, with 13 bases between. The CDR3 sequence is 15 residues long. Per germline, CDR1 ENHRY and CDR2 SYGVKD. The CDR3 DNA sequence: TGTGCCATCAGTGATGCCAGTAAGGGGCAAGAGACCCAGTACTTC. It specifies CAISDASKGQETQYF.

This clone appeared a single time. This rearrangement joins TRBV28 to TRBJ2-7, with D hard to call. The CDR3 contains 14 residues. CDR1 is MDHEN, CDR2 SYDVKM, per germline. Trimming took off 1 base at V and 4 bases at J, with 11 bases between the two ends. The CDR3 loop is CASSLSGYGYEQYF. The CDR3 DNA reads as TGTGCCAGCAGTTTATCCGGGTATGGGTACGAGCAGTACTTC.

The rearrangement joins TRBV6-5 to TRBJ2-3; 8 bases match TRBD2. Looked up from germline, CDR1 is MNHEY and CDR2 is SVGAGI. After removal of 1 base from V and 1 base from J, the junction contained 1 base not matched to a gene. CDR3 length: 15 residues. The CDR3 coding sequence is TGTGCCAGCAGTTACTTTAGCGGGGGCACAGATACGCAGTATTTT. Protein product: CASSYFSGGTDTQYF.

The rearrangement uses TRBV19 and TRBJ2-7; TRBD2 agrees at 13 bases. After removal of 5 bases from V and 3 bases from J, the junction contained 7 bases not matched to a gene. This CDR3 is 16 amino acids long. Germline assignment: CDR1 LNHDA and CDR2 SQIVND (reference sequence). Here the CDR3 reads CASSPGLAGPVYEQYF. As DNA, the CDR3 is TGTGCCAGTAGTCCGGGACTAGCGGGACCGGTCTACGAGCAGTACTTC.

This chain links TRBV5-4 with TRBJ2-2; 14 bases agree with TRBD2. V shed 2 bases, J shed 4 bases, and the junction held 1 base outside the gene matches. Germline V gene sequence: CDR1 SGHNT, CDR2 YYREEE (reference sequence). The CDR3 covers 16 residues. This CDR3 reads CASSFGTSGSTGELFF. The CDR3 DNA is TGTGCCAGCAGCTTTGGGACTAGCGGGAGCACCGGGGAGCTGTTTTTT.

The V call is TRBV30, the J call TRBJ1-1; D is unresolved. The CDR3 has 13 amino acids. Germline CDR1 reads GTSNPN; CDR2 reads SVGIG (reference sequence). V was pared by 3 bases and J by 1 base, with 9 bases between. The CDR3 spells CAWRPSGNTEAFF. Written as DNA, the CDR3 is TGTGCCTGGAGACCCTCAGGGAACACTGAAGCTTTCTTT.

The chain has TRBV9 and TRBJ2-2; 8 nucleotides agree with TRBD2. CDR3 length equals 16 residues. V lost 0 bases to trimming and J lost 1 base; unmatched junction nucleotides: 2. Germline lookup yields CDR1 SGDLS and CDR2 YYNGEE. CDR3 DNA sequence: TGTGCCAGCAGCGTAGTAGCGGGGTGGAACACCGGGGAGCTGTTTTTT. Protein sequence: CASSVVAGWNTGELFF.

This clone occurred once. The V call is TRBV28, the J call TRBJ2-5; D unresolved. Judging by the DNA end, TRBJ2-7 fits better; the J call may be wrong. The CDR3 is 15 amino acids. CDR1 and CDR2 from the germline V gene are MDHEN and SYDVKM. The chain's CDR3 is CASLPWASSTYEQYF. The CDR3 DNA is TGTGCCAGCCTACCCTGGGCATCGAGTACCTACGAGCAGTACTTC.

DNA of the CDR3: TGTGCCAGCAGCCCAAATCAGGGCTATGGCTACACCTTC. This gives the protein CASSPNQGYGYTF. The chain is built from TRBV11-2 and TRBJ1-2; D may be TRBD1 (5 bases). The V gene lost 5 bases and the J gene lost 4 bases, with 11 bases spanning the gap. Germline loops: CDR1 SGHAT, CDR2 FQNNGV. This CDR3 is 13 amino acids long.

This rearrangement joins TRBV5-1 to TRBJ2-1, with 13 positions matching TRBD2. Germline V gives CDR1 SGHRS, CDR2 YFSETQ. The J segment lost 5 bases and the V segment lost 4 bases, leaving 6 bases of the junction unmatched. The CDR3 is made up of 16 amino acids. The CDR3 nucleotides are TGCGCCAGCAGCGCACGGACTAGCGGGGGACACAATGAGCAGTTCTTC. Translating it yields CASSARTSGGHNEQFF.

Only one count was recorded for this clone. The chain links TRBV7-2 to TRBJ2-2; 9 bases line up with TRBD1. The CDR3 has 19 amino acids. V trimming: 1 base; J trimming: 3 bases; junction bases outside the gene matches: 12. The germline V gene has CDR1 SGHTA and CDR2 FQGNSA. CDR3 in DNA: TGTGCCAGCAGCTTAGGAGGGGACAGGGTCCTTAGGTACACCGGGGAGCTGTTTTTT. Its protein product is CASSLGGDRVLRYTGELFF.

The chain carries TRBV4-1 and TRBJ1-1, with unresolved D. CDR3 length: 16 amino acids. CDR1 is MGHRA and CDR2 is YSYEKL in the germline V gene. Trimming removed 4 bases from V and 1 base from J, with 16 bases in between. The DNA of the CDR3 is TGCGCCAGCAGCCCCGTACCTGTGGCAGGGAACACTGAAGCTTTCTTT. As protein: CASSPVPVAGNTEAFF.

J is TRBJ2-3 and V is TRBV6-4, with 12 bases identical to TRBD2. This CDR3 has 16 residues. From germline, CDR1 is MRHNA and CDR2 SNTAGT. The V segment lost 6 bases and the J segment 3 bases; nucleotides outside the gene matches: 7. This CDR3 reads CASSATSGGLTDTQYF. CDR3 in DNA: TGTGCCAGCAGCGCTACTAGCGGGGGGTTGACAGATACGCAGTATTTT.

V is TRBV11-2 and J is TRBJ2-2, with TRBD2 identical over 8 bases. The CDR3 consists of 15 residues. Germline CDR1 reads SGHAT; CDR2 reads FQNNGV. J was trimmed by 5 bases and V by 2 bases; bases with no gene match: 4. This CDR3 is CASSLPAGATGELFF. The CDR3 DNA is TGTGCCAGCAGCTTACCAGCGGGGGCTACCGGGGAGCTGTTTTTT.

This clone was detected only once. V is TRBV6-1 and J is TRBJ1-5; TRBD1 matches at 9 bases. The CDR3 is made up of 13 amino acids. V was pared by 5 bases and J by 5 bases, with 1 base of the junction left unmatched. Germline V gene data show CDR1 as MNHNS and CDR2 as SASEGT. CDR3 sequence reads: CASSRTGDQPQHF. CDR3 sequence (DNA): TGTGCCAGCAGTAGGACAGGGGATCAGCCCCAGCATTTT.

This rearrangement joins TRBV7-9 to TRBJ2-7; D not certain. Trimming took off 1 base at V and 3 bases at J, with 10 bases between the two ends. The germline V gene has CDR1 SEHNR and CDR2 FQNEAQ (reference sequence). The CDR3 loop spans 14 amino acids. The CDR3 loop reads CASSLVGRYYEQYF. CDR3 nucleotide sequence: TGTGCCAGCAGCTTAGTAGGCAGGTACTACGAGCAGTACTTC.

The chain uses TRBV7-3 and TRBJ2-7; TRBD2 is a possible D gene (7 bases). The CDR3 extends over 15 amino acids. The germline gives CDR1 SGHTA, CDR2 FQGTGA. V dropped 4 bases and J dropped 0 bases, with 13 bases sitting between them. CDR3 coding DNA: TGTGCCAGCAGCTCGGGGGGCCCGAGCTCCTACGAGCAGTACTTC. Residues: CASSSGGPSSYEQYF.

The chain combines TRBV29-1 with TRBJ1-1, with a tentative D call TRBD1 (6 bases). The germline CDR1 and CDR2 sequences are SQVTM and ANQGSEA. With 8 bases removed from V and 2 bases from J, the gap between germline ends came to 12 bases. The length of the CDR3 is 12 residues. The CDR3 DNA reads TGCAGCACTCGGACAGTAAACACTGAAGCTTTCTTT. Translating it yields CSTRTVNTEAFF.

The gene calls are TRBV9 and TRBJ2-1; no reliable D call. Germline V gene data show CDR1 as SGDLS and CDR2 as YYNGEE. This CDR3 spans 13 amino acids. The V end was cut by 4 bases, the J end by 4 bases, with 9 bases between. The CDR3 DNA is TGTGCCAGCAGCTCCCAGGTTTACAATGAGCAGTTCTTC. Residues: CASSSQVYNEQFF.